Presented here are 10 T cell receptor beta chains from one specimen sequenced in a study of blood T cell repertoires in COVID-19 (TCRdb year 2020). Library creation used the immunoSEQ multiplex PCR assay. Drawn from immuneACCESS, this table holds only the in-frame rearrangements with V and J called that TCRdb kept. Clones are partly lost; checked studies trace under half to an unresolved V gene and leave the rest unexplained. Across this sample there are approximately 130,000 clones, with around 83% seen only once. The ten largest clones add up to 15% to 20% of the sample. What was sequenced was PBMCs or T cells enriched from blood (not recorded which). The receptor set was obtained from a man aged 25 to 40 who had recovered from COVID-19.

J is TRBJ1-2 and V is TRBV5-1; TRBD1 matches at 7 bases. This CDR3 comprises 14 residues. The V segment lost 5 bases and the J segment 4 bases; nucleotides outside the gene matches: 8. From germline, CDR1 is SGHRS and CDR2 YFSETQ. CDR3 sequence: CASRDNRDSYGYTF. DNA for the CDR3: TGCGCCAGCAGGGACAACCGGGACAGCTATGGCTACACCTTC. The full variable domain, with the rest looked up from reference TRBV5-1 and TRBJ1-2, is KAGVTQTPRYLIKTRGQQVTLSCSPISGHRSVSWYQQTPGQGLQFLFEYFSETQRNKGNFPGRFSGRQFSNSRSEMNVSTLELGDSALYLCASRDNRDSYGYTFGSGTRLTVV.

The chain has TRBV10-1 and TRBJ2-1, with TRBD2 matching 13 bases. CDR1 and CDR2 (germline): WNHNN, SYGVQD (reference sequence). This CDR3 comprises 15 residues. With 0 bases clipped from V and 15 bases from J, the junction kept 8 bases outside the gene matches. CDR3 residues: CASSESGLAGADPFF. CDR3 DNA sequence: TGCGCCAGCAGTGAGTCAGGACTAGCGGGAGCGGACCCGTTCTTC.

The gene calls are TRBV27 and TRBJ2-7; 8 nucleotides match TRBD2. This CDR3 comprises 15 residues. V was clipped by 6 bases and J by 3 bases; unmatched bases: 10. Per germline, CDR1 MNHEY and CDR2 SMNVEV (reference sequence). CDR3 amino acids: CASRLKREFFYEQYF. CDR3 DNA sequence: TGTGCCAGCAGGCTTAAGCGGGAGTTCTTCTACGAGCAGTACTTC.

The genes are TRBV11-2 and TRBJ1-1; D not certain. Germline V CDR1 and CDR2: SGHAT, FQNNGV. This CDR3 is 14 amino acids long. Trimming shortened V by 0 bases and J by 0 bases, and 5 bases separated the two germline ends. CDR3 protein: CASSLDRVNTEAFF. The CDR3 nucleotides are TGTGCCAGCAGCTTAGATCGAGTGAACACTGAAGCTTTCTTT. The full variable domain, with the rest looked up from reference TRBV11-2 and TRBJ1-1, is EAGVAQSPRYKIIEKRQSVAFWCNPISGHATLYWYQQILGQGPKLLIQFQNNGVVDDSQLPKDRFSAERLKGVDSTLKIQPAKLEDSAVYLCASSLDRVNTEAFFGQGTRLTVV.

V usage is TRBV10-2 and J usage is TRBJ1-3; perhaps TRBD1 as D (5 bases). V dropped 2 bases and J dropped 0 bases, with 5 bases sitting between them. This CDR3 has 14 amino acids. CDR1 WSHSY and CDR2 SAAADI come from the germline V gene. The CDR3, as DNA: TGCGCCAGCAGTGAGGGACACTCTGGAAACACCATATATTTT. Translating gives CASSEGHSGNTIYF.

This chain joins TRBV3-1 (or the pseudogene TRBV3-2) and TRBJ2-7; 11 nucleotides line up with TRBD2. The germline CDR1 and CDR2 sequences are LGHDT and YNNKEL (reference sequence). J lost 2 bases, V lost 3 bases, and 9 bases had no gene match. This CDR3 comprises 17 residues. CDR3 loop: CASSHWLAGGQAYEQYF. As DNA, the CDR3 is TGTGCCAGCAGCCATTGGCTAGCGGGAGGCCAAGCCTACGAGCAGTACTTC.

Of note for this clone: Other DNA variants within this sample encode the same CDR3. This chain links TRBV9 with TRBJ2-3; possible D gene TRBD2, 5 bases. V was clipped by 1 base and J by 0 bases, with 6 bases between them. Germline-derived CDR1 and CDR2 are SGDLS and YYNGEE. The CDR3 is 14 amino acids. In DNA form, the CDR3 reads TGTGCCAGCAGCGTAAGCGGAAGCACAGATACGCAGTATTTT. Protein sequence: CASSVSGSTDTQYF.

The genes are TRBV4-1 and TRBJ1-6; D call uncertain. The CDR3 covers 15 residues. Germline CDR1 and CDR2: MGHRA and YSYEKL. Trimming took off 1 base at V and 7 bases at J, with 11 bases between the two ends. CDR3 sequence: CASSQAGQGNSPLHF. The CDR3 DNA follows: TGCGCCAGCAGCCAAGCGGGTCAAGGAAATTCACCCCTCCACTTT.

The chain combines TRBV5-6 with TRBJ2-5, with 10 bases identical to TRBD2. The germline gives CDR1 SGHDT, CDR2 YYEEEE. The trim removed 1 base at V and 0 bases at J, leaving 9 bases unmatched. This CDR3 spans 18 amino acids. CDR3 residues: CASSLRIAGGLNQETQYF. CDR3 DNA: TGTGCCAGCAGCTTGAGAATAGCGGGGGGCCTTAACCAAGAGACCCAGTACTTC.

This chain connects TRBV6-5 to TRBJ2-3, with a weak D call TRBD1 (7 bases). CDR1 MNHEY and CDR2 SVGAGI come from the germline V gene. The CDR3 contains 14 residues. V was cut by 6 bases and J by 2 bases, with 12 bases left in between. The CDR3 reads CASSGGQHTDTQYF. Written as DNA, the CDR3 is TGTGCCAGCAGCGGGGGACAGCACACAGATACGCAGTATTTT.